This TCR beta chain was observed in a study of Ad26.COV2.S vaccination and SARS-CoV-2 variants. At the level of the study: Donor was one of the participants in the Ad26.COV2.S arm of the COV1001 trial. In the study, Ad26.COV2.S was injected intramuscularly once, or twice 56 days apart.

The repertoire was sequenced with immunoSEQ multiplex PCR; TCRdb's copy has only in-frame clones and lacks some. The table records around 270,000 clones, around 90% of them present only once. The length of the CDR3 is 14 residues. Germline CDR1 SEHNR, CDR2 FQNEAQ (reference sequence). V was cut by 3 bases and J by 5 bases, with 12 bases left in between. Treatment meaning: 15 to 20 received Ad26.COV2.S at low or high dose, single or two shots; about five received placebo; per-sample allocation not given. Collection of samples fell on day 63 after the first vaccine or placebo injection. In Boston, an adult donor aged 18-55 years took part. Vaccination used an Ad26 vector expressing Wuhan-strain SARS-CoV-2 spike.

This chain joins TRBV7-9 and TRBJ2-3; tentatively, D is TRBD1 (6 bases). The TCR sequence derives from a person between 18 and 65 years old who received the Ad26.COV2.S COVID-19 vaccine or a placebo. The specimen was peripheral blood, collected in a trial of Ad26.COV2.S vaccine versus placebo. The CDR3 DNA follows: TGTGCCAGCAGCTTTTCAGGGGTCGGAGATACGCAGTATTTT. Its protein product is CASSFSGVGDTQYF.